Presented here are 8 T cell receptor beta chains from one specimen sequenced in a study of blood T cells in healthy people across ages. A J-beta primer mix and a sample-barcoded 5' primer were used in a second PCR of about 7 to 12 cycles. MiXCR, run by TCRdb on the 5' RACE reads, gives a single entry per CDR3 protein. The sample gives hundreds of thousands of distinct CDR3 sequences, around 30% of which show up once; around 16% is in the top ten. Sequenced: blood. The receptors derive from a woman aged 80 or over in good health.

This clonotype appeared many times. The gene calls are TRBV7-2 and TRBJ2-5, with D perhaps TRBD2 (5 bases). Germline V gene data show CDR1 as SGHTA and CDR2 as FQGNSA. The germline V and J ends were trimmed by 5 bases and 3 bases, with 22 bases remaining between them. This CDR3 has 17 amino acids. CDR3 nucleotide sequence: TGTGCCAGCAGCCCCCCCTACGGCTGGGCGGGTGAAGAGACCCAGTACTTC. This encodes CASSPPYGWAGEETQYF.

In its sample, this clonotype was seen many times. The CDR3 here is CSAPSRDGGLTLIQYF. The DNA of the CDR3 is TGCAGTGCCCCCTCGCGGGACGGGGGTCTCACGCTCATTCAGTACTTC. The chain combines TRBV20-1 with TRBJ2-4, with a tentative D call TRBD2 (6 bases). This CDR3 comprises 16 residues. With 6 bases removed from V and 9 bases from J, the gap between germline ends came to 27 bases. Germline V gene lookup returns CDR1 DFQATT and CDR2 SNEGSKA (reference sequence).

Comments on this clonotype: A much larger clonotype is one base distant, so this may be a read error. The CDR3 loop reads CASRNLRGVYEQYF. The CDR3 coding sequence is TGTGCCAGCCGAAACCTCAGGGGAGTCTACGAGCAGTACTTC. This sequence joins TRBV27 and TRBJ2-4; a possible D gene is TRBD1 (6 bases). The end of the DNA fits TRBJ2-7 better, so the J call may be wrong. Germline V gene sequence: CDR1 MNHEY, CDR2 SMNVEV (reference sequence). CDR3 length equals 14 residues.

Comments on this clonotype: A much larger clone differs from this one at a single base, so this may be a read error. The CDR3 DNA is TGTGCCAGCAGCCTCGAACACAGTGAGCAGTTCTTC. It translates to CASSLEHSEQFF. This chain connects TRBV28 to TRBJ2-1; D is ambiguous. The germline CDR1 and CDR2 sequences are MDHEN and SYDVKM. Trimming took 6 bases from V and 9 from J, leaving 12 bases between them. The CDR3 consists of 12 residues.

This clonotype was seen repeatedly, ten times or more. V and J are TRBV5-1 and TRBJ2-5, with D tentatively TRBD1 (6 bases). The CDR3 is 13 residues long. Germline V gene lookup returns CDR1 SGHRS and CDR2 YFSETQ. V was pared by 6 bases and J by 0 bases, with 9 bases between. In DNA form, the CDR3 reads TGCGCCAGCACCCGGGACAACCAAGAGACCCAGTACTTC. This encodes CASTRDNQETQYF. Variable domain in full (rest from reference TRBV5-1 and TRBJ2-5): KAGVTQTPRYLIKTRGQQVTLSCSPISGHRSVSWYQQTPGQGLQFLFEYFSETQRNKGNFPGRFSGRQFSNSRSEMNVSTLELGDSALYLCASTRDNQETQYFGPGTRLLVL.

This clonotype was detected ten times or more. V and J are TRBV28 and TRBJ2-1; D is perhaps TRBD2 (6 bases). V was clipped by 7 bases and J by 4 bases, with 17 bases between them. The CDR3 is made up of 15 amino acids. Germline lookup yields CDR1 MDHEN and CDR2 SYDVKM. CDR3 in amino acids: CASTLDGGPYNEQFF. As DNA, the CDR3 is TGTGCCAGCACCTTGGACGGGGGTCCGTACAATGAGCAGTTCTTC.

CDR3 nucleotides: TGTGCCAGTAGCCCCCGGGGGGGCGGCCAAGAGACCCAGTACTTC. Translating it yields CASSPRGGGQETQYF. The rearrangement links TRBV19 to TRBJ2-5; 8 bases fit TRBD2. V trimming: 6 bases; J trimming: 1 base; junction bases outside the gene matches: 7. CDR1 is LNHDA and CDR2 is SQIVND in the germline V gene (reference sequence). The length of the CDR3 is 15 residues.

The rearrangement joins TRBV5-6 to TRBJ2-3, with D possibly matching TRBD1 (5 bases). Germline lookup yields CDR1 SGHDT and CDR2 YYEEEE. V was clipped by 1 base and J by 2 bases, with 11 bases between them. The CDR3 sequence is 15 residues long. CDR3 in amino acids: CASSLFTGTTDTQYF. The CDR3 DNA reads TGTGCCAGCAGCTTGTTTACAGGAACCACAGATACGCAGTATTTT.